Presented here are 12 T cell receptor beta chains from one specimen sequenced in a study of blood T cell repertoires in COVID-19. The table came from immunoSEQ multiplex PCR; TCRdb's copy has only in-frame clones and leaves some out. The data contain 100,000 to 150,000 clones, 70% to 85% of them singletons. Source material: peripheral blood. The receptors were gathered from a woman aged 55-70 years with acute or convalescent COVID-19.

The CDR3 is CASRGLMNTEAFF. For the CDR3, the DNA is TGTGCCAGCAGGGGACTGATGAACACTGAAGCTTTCTTT. The rearrangement links TRBV2 to TRBJ1-1; maybe TRBD1 (5 bases). The CDR3 length is 13 residues. CDR1 is SNHLY and CDR2 is FYNNEI in the germline V gene. Trimming removed 6 bases at V and 0 bases at J, with 8 bases between.

V is TRBV5-1 and J is TRBJ1-3, with a tentative D call TRBD1 (6 bases). The germline V and J ends were trimmed by 5 bases and 2 bases, with 11 bases remaining between them. Germline CDR1 reads SGHRS; CDR2 reads YFSETQ. The length of the CDR3 is 14 residues. Here the CDR3 DNA reads TGCGCCAGCAGTTCCGGGACAACTGGAAACACCATATATTTT. Translated, it gives CASSSGTTGNTIYF.

The rearrangement links TRBV9 to TRBJ1-2; D is unresolved. Trimming removed 2 bases from V and 4 bases from J, with 15 bases in between. Germline-derived CDR1 and CDR2 are SGDLS and YYNGEE. The CDR3 has 15 amino acids. The CDR3, as DNA: TGTGCCAGCAGCGTGACCGGGTCCCAAATCTATGGCTACACCTTC. This translates into CASSVTGSQIYGYTF.

Worth noting for this clone: Other DNA sequences in this specimen translate into the identical CDR3. The chain uses TRBV7-9 and TRBJ1-4; 7 nucleotides align to TRBD1. CDR3 size: 14 residues. CDR1 and CDR2 from the germline V gene are SEHNR and FQNEAQ (reference sequence). With V trimmed by 5 bases and J by 4 bases, 4 bases remained unmatched. The chain's CDR3 is CASSSGQVNEKLFF. The CDR3 bases are TGTGCCAGCAGCAGTGGACAGGTTAATGAAAAACTGTTTTTT. The whole variable domain, filled in from reference TRBV7-9 and TRBJ1-4, reads DTGVSQNPRHKITKRGQNVTFRCDPISEHNRLYWYRQTLGQGPEFLTYFQNEAQLEKSRLLSDRFSAERPKGSFSTLEIQRTEQGDSAMYLCASSSGQVNEKLFFGSGTQLSVL.

This clone showed up just a few times. The chain has TRBV9 and TRBJ1-2; 7 nucleotides match TRBD1. Per the germline V gene, CDR1 is SGDLS and CDR2 is YYNGEE. The CDR3 has 14 residues. J was trimmed by 8 bases and V by 0 bases; bases with no gene match: 7. The CDR3 reads CASSVVIGGGGYTF. DNA of the CDR3: TGTGCCAGCAGCGTAGTAATAGGGGGCGGAGGCTACACCTTC.

The V gene is TRBV6-7, the J gene TRBJ2-2; D may be TRBD2 (6 bases). TRBV6-7 is an ORF; its function is uncertain. The CDR3 is 12 amino acids. Trimming pared 5 bases from V and 8 bases from J, leaving 9 bases between. The CDR3 nucleotides are TGTGCCAGCAGTCGTCGGGGGGGGGAGCTGTTTTTT. It yields the protein CASSRRGGELFF.

V and J are TRBV2 and TRBJ1-4; D is uncertain. This CDR3 region has 15 residues. V was clipped by 6 bases and J by 7 bases, with 18 bases between them. The germline gives CDR1 SNHLY, CDR2 FYNNEI. CDR3 sequence (DNA): TGTGCCAGCAGAGAGGACGGGGAGGTTGGTGAAAAACTGTTTTTT. Encoded protein: CASREDGEVGEKLFF.

This sequence joins TRBV10-3 and TRBJ1-1; D gene uncertain. V was cut by 2 bases and J by 5 bases, with 15 bases left in between. The CDR3 is made up of 15 amino acids. CDR1 is ENHRY and CDR2 is SYGVKD in the germline V gene. CDR3 DNA sequence: TGTGCCATCAGTGAGGGCGTCCTCTCGGGTACTGAAGCTTTCTTT. Its translation is CAISEGVLSGTEAFF.

V is TRBV6-5 and J is TRBJ1-1; no clear D. This CDR3 contains 13 residues. Trimming took 6 bases from V and 1 from J, leaving 9 bases between them. CDR1 and CDR2 from the germline V gene are MNHEY and SVGAGI. CDR3 region: CASRQTTNTEAFF. CDR3 nucleotides: TGTGCCAGCAGACAGACGACGAACACTGAAGCTTTCTTT.

This chain connects TRBV5-4 to TRBJ2-3; no reliable D call. V was trimmed by 4 bases and J by 2 bases, leaving 11 bases between them. The CDR3 loop spans 14 amino acids. Germline V gene lookup returns CDR1 SGHNT and CDR2 YYREEE (reference sequence). CDR3 in amino acids: CASSLVETTDTQYF. The CDR3 DNA reads as TGTGCCAGCAGCCTCGTGGAGACCACAGATACGCAGTATTTT.

The chain has TRBV3-1 (or the pseudogene TRBV3-2) and TRBJ1-2, with D maybe TRBD1 (5 bases). CDR1 and CDR2 from the germline V gene are LGHDT and YNNKEL (reference sequence). V gave up 4 bases and J gave up 8 bases, with 23 bases separating them. The CDR3 loop spans 16 amino acids. This CDR3 is CASSLGGVGDLGGYTF. CDR3 DNA sequence: TGTGCCAGCAGCCTCGGGGGGGTTGGTGATCTAGGAGGCTACACCTTC.

This chain links TRBV5-1 with TRBJ2-7; D is possibly TRBD2 (5 bases). There are 15 residues in the CDR3. V dropped 4 bases and J dropped 2 bases, with 16 bases sitting between them. Germline V lookup: CDR1 SGHRS, CDR2 YFSETQ. CDR3 loop: CASSLYRDLTYEQYF. For the CDR3, the DNA is TGCGCCAGCAGCCTATACCGGGATTTGACCTACGAGCAGTACTTC. The entire variable domain, with the rest obtained from reference TRBV5-1 and TRBJ2-7, is as follows: KAGVTQTPRYLIKTRGQQVTLSCSPISGHRSVSWYQQTPGQGLQFLFEYFSETQRNKGNFPGRFSGRQFSNSRSEMNVSTLELGDSALYLCASSLYRDLTYEQYFGPGTRLTVT.